Listed below are T cell receptor beta chains from one sample, sequenced in a study of T cells in Graves' hyperthyroidism and ophthalmopathy. A single record per CDR3 protein comes from TCRdb applying MiXCR to the multiplex PCR reads. The sample consists of approximately 560,000 distinct CDR3 sequences, around 46% of them appearing once. Sequenced material: peripheral blood or thyroid tissue (not recorded which). The receptors shown here come from a woman aged 18-30 years with Graves' hyperthyroidism. Each CDR3 is given with its conserved first and last residue. The D gene is left open where the match is weak. Size tells how often a clone was seen (once, few, many) or the class of an expanded clone, and some rows leave it out.

d_call,clone_size,cdr3_length,v_call,j_call,cdr3_aa,cdr3_nt
TRBD1,-,14,TRBV12-3/TRBV12-4,TRBJ1-3,CASSSDRAGNTIYF,TGTGCCAGCAGTTCGGACAGGGCTGGAAACACCATATATTTT
TRBD1,few,15,TRBV11-3,TRBJ1-2,CASSFGQGGHYGYTF,TGTGCCAGCAGCTTCGGACAGGGCGGGCACTATGGCTACACCTTC
TRBD1,-,14,TRBV10-3,TRBJ1-6,CAISEGQGGTPLHF,TGTGCCATCAGTGAGGGACAGGGGGGCACACCCCTCCACTTT
TRBD2,few,15,TRBV2,TRBJ2-7,CASSSPAGGPREQYF,TGTGCCAGCAGCTCACCTGCGGGAGGGCCTCGGGAGCAGTACTTC
TRBD2,-,16,TRBV7-9,TRBJ2-2,CASSAQRDWDTGELFF,TGTGCCAGCAGCGCCCAGCGGGACTGGGACACCGGGGAGCTGTTTTTT
-,once,15,TRBV20-1,TRBJ1-2,CSAILRGGSGYGYTF,TGCAGTGCCATACTACGTGGGGGGTCCGGCTATGGCTACACCTTC
TRBD1,-,12,TRBV5-1,TRBJ1-2,CASSSGTGIYTF,TGCGCCAGCAGCTCCGGGACAGGCATCTACACCTTC
-,many,13,TRBV24-1,TRBJ1-2,CATSERADYGYTF,TGTGCCACCAGTGAAAGGGCGGACTATGGCTACACCTTC
-,-,15,TRBV7-2,TRBJ1-2,CASSSPGANNYGYTF,TGTGCCAGCAGTTCGCCAGGGGCAAATAACTATGGCTACACCTTC
-,few,12,TRBV5-1,TRBJ1-2,CASSFENYGYTF,TGCGCCAGCAGCTTCGAGAACTATGGCTACACCTTC
-,few,16,TRBV14,TRBJ1-2,CASSQDTNGNNYGYTF,TGTGCCAGCAGCCAAGATACGAACGGCAACAACTATGGCTACACCTTC
-,once,16,TRBV7-9,TRBJ1-1,CASSLVHRLENTEAFF,TGTGCCAGCAGCTTAGTTCACAGATTAGAGAACACTGAAGCTTTCTTT
-,-,14,TRBV7-8,TRBJ2-7,CASSYSVGSPEQYF,TGTGCCAGCAGTTACTCGGTAGGGTCCCCCGAGCAGTACTTC